These 9 T cell receptor beta chains share one sample of origin, sequenced in a study of response to subunit inactivated influenza vaccine. TCRdb fed the RT-PCR reads into MiXCR, producing one record per CDR3 protein. The sample contains about 500,000 distinct CDR3 sequences, roughly 13% of which appear only once. Sequences were derived from PBMCs from blood, sampled about 40 days after vaccination. Receptor source: a man aged 50-60 years who received an inactivated influenza vaccine.

This clonotype occurred a few times. The DNA of the CDR3 is TGTGCCAGCAGCTTAGCGCCCGGGACTAGCGGGAGAGTAAGTGGGGGCACAGATACGCAGTATTTT. It encodes CASSLAPGTSGRVSGGTDTQYF. V and J are TRBV11-1 and TRBJ2-3, with 14 nucleotides matching TRBD2. The CDR3 contains 22 residues. Germline CDR1 and CDR2: SGHAT and FQDESV (reference sequence). Losses at the gene ends were 0 bases for V and 1 base for J; bases not matched to a gene: 15.

V and J are TRBV29-1 and TRBJ1-1; D possibly corresponds to TRBD1 (5 bases). This CDR3 spans 12 amino acids. The germline V gene encodes CDR1 SQVTM and CDR2 ANQGSEA. Between the trimmed V and J ends, which lost 7 bases and 5 bases, there was a span of 14 bases. CDR3 nucleotide sequence: TGCAGCGCAAAGGTGGGGCAGACTGAAGCTTTCTTT. It translates to CSAKVGQTEAFF. Based on the CDR3 plus reference TRBV29-1 and TRBJ1-1, the full variable domain is SAVISQKPSRDICQRGTSLTIQCQVDSQVTMMFWYRQQPGQSLTLIATANQGSEATYESGFVIDKFPISRPNLTFSTLTVSNMSPEDSSIYLCSAKVGQTEAFFGQGTRLTVV.

The chain uses TRBV20-1 and TRBJ2-5; TRBD1 is a possible D gene (5 bases). Germline values: CDR1 DFQATT, CDR2 SNEGSKA (reference sequence). The CDR3 is 13 amino acids. V was pared by 2 bases and J by 4 bases, with 11 bases between. The CDR3 reads CSARPVRGETQYF. The CDR3 nucleotides are TGCAGTGCTAGACCCGTAAGGGGAGAGACCCAGTACTTC.

This clonotype was recorded a few times. V is TRBV7-9 and J is TRBJ2-1, with 9 bases fitting TRBD1. The length of the CDR3 is 12 residues. Germline CDR1 reads SEHNR; CDR2 reads FQNEAQ (reference sequence). V shed 5 bases and J 10 bases; nucleotides not matched to a gene: 3. In nucleotides, the CDR3 is TGTGCCAGCAGCACAGGGACAGGGGAGCAGTTCTTC. Protein sequence: CASSTGTGEQFF.

This clonotype was picked up one time. The gene calls are TRBV6-1 and TRBJ2-7, with a possible D match to TRBD1 (5 bases). V was shortened by 0 bases and J by 5 bases, with 14 bases between the two germline ends. CDR3 size: 15 residues. The germline V gene encodes CDR1 MNHNS and CDR2 SASEGT. CDR3 DNA: TGTGCCAGCAGTGAAGCGCGCAGGGAAAGACACGAGCAGTACTTC. Translation: CASSEARRERHEQYF.

This clonotype came up many times. The chain is built from TRBV12-3 or TRBV12-4 and TRBJ1-3; the D is unclear. This CDR3 comprises 14 residues. Trimming took 3 bases from V and 0 from J, leaving 6 bases between them. The CDR3 nucleotides read TGTGCCAGCAGTTTGGCGGTCTCTGGAAACACCATATATTTT. Amino acid sequence: CASSLAVSGNTIYF.

This clonotype was picked up many times. CDR3 region: CASSLVGQVYEQYF. The CDR3 DNA reads TGTGCCAGCAGCTTAGTGGGACAGGTTTACGAGCAGTACTTC. This chain uses TRBV7-2 with TRBJ2-7, with 8 bases fitting TRBD1. V trimming: 1 base; J trimming: 4 bases; junction bases outside the gene matches: 3. The V gene's germline CDR1 is SGHTA and CDR2 FQGNSA. The CDR3 is 14 amino acids.

The chain uses TRBV19 and TRBJ2-7; possible D gene TRBD1, 6 bases. This CDR3 has 13 amino acids. The V gene lost 9 bases and the J gene lost 2 bases, with 14 bases spanning the gap. Germline V gives CDR1 LNHDA, CDR2 SQIVND (reference sequence). The DNA of the CDR3 is TGTGCCAGCTCGGGACACGGCCCCTACGAGCAGTACTTC. Translating gives CASSGHGPYEQYF.

As concerns this clonotype: The junction departs from the called germline gene at one end, perhaps through a read error. The rearrangement uses TRBV25-1 and TRBJ1-2; D remains ambiguous. Germline V lookup: CDR1 MGHDK, CDR2 SYGVNS. The CDR3 runs 12 residues. This chain's CDR3 is CASSELNFGYTF. The CDR3 nucleotides read TGTGCCAGCAGTGAATTAAACTTTGGCTACACCTTC.